Below, one TCR beta chain is given with its context. The junction differs from germline at one of its ends, possibly a read error. The protocol was immunoSEQ multiplex PCR, while the TCRdb copy is restricted to in-frame clones and leaves out a portion. The top ten hold 12% of the sample, which has nearly 65,000 clones, roughly four fifths seen once. The source of the sample is a study of blood T cell repertoires in COVID-19. Turning to the study itself: T cells, B-cell-depleted T cells, or PBMCs supplied cDNA or gDNA.

Looked up from germline, CDR1 is SNHLY and CDR2 is FYNNEI. CDR3 length: 15 amino acids. The V gene is TRBV2, the J gene TRBJ2-7; 8 nucleotides align to TRBD1. The TCR was taken from a human donor in a cohort sampled during active COVID-19. Sequences were obtained from peripheral blood. The CDR3 loop reads CASREGTGSSYEQYF. For the CDR3, the DNA is TGTGCCAGCAGGGAAGGGACAGGAAGCTCCTACGAGCAGTACTTC.